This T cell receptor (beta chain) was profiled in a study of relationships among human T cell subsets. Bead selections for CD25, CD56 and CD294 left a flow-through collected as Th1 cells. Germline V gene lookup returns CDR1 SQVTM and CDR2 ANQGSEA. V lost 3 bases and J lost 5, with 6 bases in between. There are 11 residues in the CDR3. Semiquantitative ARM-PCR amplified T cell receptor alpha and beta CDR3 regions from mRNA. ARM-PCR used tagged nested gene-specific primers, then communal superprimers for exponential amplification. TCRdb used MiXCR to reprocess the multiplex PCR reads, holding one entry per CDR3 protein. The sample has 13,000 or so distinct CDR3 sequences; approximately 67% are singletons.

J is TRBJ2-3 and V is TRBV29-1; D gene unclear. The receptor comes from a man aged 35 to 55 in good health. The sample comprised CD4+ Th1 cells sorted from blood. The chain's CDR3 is CSVDRGDTQYF. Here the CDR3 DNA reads TGCAGCGTTGACAGAGGAGATACGCAGTATTTT.